One and the same sample provided the 5 T cell receptor beta chains below, sequenced in a study of cytomegalovirus exposure and HLA in healthy donors (dated by TCRdb to between 2016 and 2019). Library preparation used the immunoSEQ multiplex PCR assay. For the multiplex PCR, a mixture combining 60 forward primers for TCR Vbeta segments and 13 reverse primers for TCR Jbeta segments was used. As stored in TCRdb, this immuneACCESS dataset retains in-frame rearrangements with V and J assigned. A fraction of the clones does not appear; measured against another copy, unresolved V genes explain less than half of the discrepancy, and the remainder lacks a known reason. Across this sample there are around 80,000 clones, with about 79% seen only once. The ten largest clones add up to around 6% of the sample. The sample consisted of PBMCs. The source is a female donor in good health and CMV-seronegative.

This clone was counted between two and nine times. The rearrangement joins TRBV7-3 to TRBJ2-1, with 9 nucleotides matching TRBD2. The CDR3 is made up of 14 amino acids. Germline values: CDR1 SGHTA, CDR2 FQGTGA. V lost 5 bases, J lost 9 bases, and 8 bases stayed unmatched. The CDR3: CASSPRGGASEQFF. The CDR3 DNA sequence: TGTGCCAGCAGCCCGCGCGGGGGGGCCAGTGAGCAGTTCTTC. The complete variable domain, with remaining parts taken from reference TRBV7-3 and TRBJ2-1, reads GAGVSQTPSNKVTEKGKYVELRCDPISGHTALYWYRQSLGQGPEFLIYFQGTGAADDSGLPNDRFFAVRPEGSVSTLKIQRTERGDSAVYLCASSPRGGASEQFFGPGTRLTVL.

This clone occurred once. The rearrangement uses TRBV6-5 and TRBJ2-7; possible D gene TRBD1, 6 bases. The ends were cut back, 8 bases at V and 5 bases at J, with 16 bases in the middle. This CDR3 comprises 13 residues. Germline values: CDR1 MNHEY, CDR2 SVGAGI. CDR3 nucleotides: TGTGCCAGCGGATTTACAGGGTTCGACGAGCAGTACTTC. Protein product: CASGFTGFDEQYF.

This clone was seen only a few times. The V gene is TRBV28, the J gene TRBJ2-7; D is perhaps TRBD2 (6 bases). This CDR3 comprises 15 residues. Germline V lookup: CDR1 MDHEN, CDR2 SYDVKM. The V end was cut by 3 bases, the J end by 0 bases, with 12 bases between. The CDR3 DNA sequence: TGTGCCAGCAGTTTCGTCGGGGGAGACTCCTACGAGCAGTACTTC. This codes for CASSFVGGDSYEQYF.

The genes are TRBV25-1 and TRBJ2-1, with 10 bases matching TRBD2. The V gene's germline CDR1 is MGHDK and CDR2 SYGVNS. CDR3 length equals 16 residues. Trimming cost V 4 bases and J 8 bases; bases outside gene matches: 11. CDR3 residues: CASSGTLAGDFDEQFF. Here the CDR3 DNA reads TGTGCCAGCAGTGGGACCCTAGCGGGAGACTTCGATGAGCAGTTCTTC.

The rearrangement links TRBV5-1 to TRBJ2-4; the match to TRBD1 covers 12 bases. Germline assignment: CDR1 SGHRS and CDR2 YFSETQ. V was pared by 0 bases and J by 2 bases, with 3 bases of the junction left unmatched. This CDR3 has 17 amino acids. CDR3 sequence: CASSLAGTGGTKNIQYF. The CDR3 DNA reads TGCGCCAGCAGCTTGGCCGGGACAGGGGGCACCAAAAACATTCAGTACTTC.